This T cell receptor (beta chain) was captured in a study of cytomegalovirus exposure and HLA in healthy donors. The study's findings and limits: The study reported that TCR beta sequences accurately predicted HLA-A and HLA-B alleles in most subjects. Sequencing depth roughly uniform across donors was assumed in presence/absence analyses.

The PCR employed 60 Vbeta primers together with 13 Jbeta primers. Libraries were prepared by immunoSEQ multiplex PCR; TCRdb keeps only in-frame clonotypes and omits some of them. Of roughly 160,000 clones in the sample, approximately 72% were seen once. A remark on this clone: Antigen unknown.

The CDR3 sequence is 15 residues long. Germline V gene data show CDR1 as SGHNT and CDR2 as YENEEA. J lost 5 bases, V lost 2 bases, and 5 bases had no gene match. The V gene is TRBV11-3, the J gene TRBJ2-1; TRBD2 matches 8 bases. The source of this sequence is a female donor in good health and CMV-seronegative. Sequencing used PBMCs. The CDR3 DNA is TGTGCCAGCAGCTTACGGGGGGGTTTTGACAATGAGCAGTTCTTC. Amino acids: CASSLRGGFDNEQFF. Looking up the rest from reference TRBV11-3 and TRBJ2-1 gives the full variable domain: EAGVVQSPRYKIIEKKQPVAFWCNPISGHNTLYWYLQNLGQGPELLIRYENEEAVDDSQLPKDRFSAERLKGVDSTLKIQPAELGDSAVYLCASSLRGGFDNEQFFGPGTRLTVL.